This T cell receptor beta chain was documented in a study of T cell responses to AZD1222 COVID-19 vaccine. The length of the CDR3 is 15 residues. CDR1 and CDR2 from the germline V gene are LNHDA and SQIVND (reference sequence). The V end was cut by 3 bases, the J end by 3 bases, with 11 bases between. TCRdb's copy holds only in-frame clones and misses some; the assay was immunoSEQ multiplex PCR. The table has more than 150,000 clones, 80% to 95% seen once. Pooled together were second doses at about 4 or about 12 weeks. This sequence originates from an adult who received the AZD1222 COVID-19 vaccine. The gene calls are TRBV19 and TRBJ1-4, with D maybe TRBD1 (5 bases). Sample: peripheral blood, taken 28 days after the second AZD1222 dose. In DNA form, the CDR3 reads TGTGCCAGTAGTATTGGAGAGGGGTCTAATGAAAAACTGTTTTTT. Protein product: CASSIGEGSNEKLFF.